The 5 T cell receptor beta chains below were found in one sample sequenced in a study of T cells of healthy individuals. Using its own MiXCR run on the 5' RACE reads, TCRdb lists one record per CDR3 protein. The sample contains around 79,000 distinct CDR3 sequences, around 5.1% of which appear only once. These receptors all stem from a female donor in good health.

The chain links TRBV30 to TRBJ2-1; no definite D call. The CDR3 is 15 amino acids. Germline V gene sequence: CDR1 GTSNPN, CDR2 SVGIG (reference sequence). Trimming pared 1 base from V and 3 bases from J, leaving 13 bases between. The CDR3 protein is CAWSGSERSYNEQFF. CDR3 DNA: TGTGCCTGGAGTGGAAGCGAGAGAAGCTACAATGAGCAGTTCTTC.

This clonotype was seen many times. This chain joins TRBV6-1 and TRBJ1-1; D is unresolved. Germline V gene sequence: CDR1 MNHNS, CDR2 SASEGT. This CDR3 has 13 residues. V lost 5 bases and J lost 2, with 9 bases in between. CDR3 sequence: CASSTVSNTEAFF. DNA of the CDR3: TGTGCCAGCAGTACAGTTTCCAACACTGAAGCTTTCTTT.

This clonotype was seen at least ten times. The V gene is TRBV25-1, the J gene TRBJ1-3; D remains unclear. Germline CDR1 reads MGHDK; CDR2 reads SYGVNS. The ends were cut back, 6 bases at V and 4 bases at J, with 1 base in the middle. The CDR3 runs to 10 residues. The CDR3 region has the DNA TGTGCCAGCAGCGGAAACACCATATATTTT. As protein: CASSGNTIYF.

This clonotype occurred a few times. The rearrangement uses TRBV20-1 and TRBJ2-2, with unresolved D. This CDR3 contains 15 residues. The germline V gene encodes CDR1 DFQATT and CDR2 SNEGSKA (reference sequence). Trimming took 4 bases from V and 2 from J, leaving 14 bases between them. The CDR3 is CSATRDTLNTGELFF. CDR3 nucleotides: TGCAGTGCTACCCGAGACACCCTTAACACCGGGGAGCTGTTTTTT.

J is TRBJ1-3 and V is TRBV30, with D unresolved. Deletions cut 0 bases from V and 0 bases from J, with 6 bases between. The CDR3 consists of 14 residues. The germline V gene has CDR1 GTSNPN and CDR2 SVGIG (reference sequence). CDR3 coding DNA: TGTGCCTGGAGTGTACGGAGCTCTGGAAACACCATATATTTT. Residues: CAWSVRSSGNTIYF.